The next 23 T cell receptor beta chains were all read from a single sample in a study of OX40 agonist ivuxolimab in advanced cancers. The table came from immunoSEQ multiplex PCR; TCRdb's copy has only in-frame clones and leaves some out. The sample carries 30,000 to 35,000 clones, 80% to 90% recorded once. The source was CD4+ or CD8+ T cells sorted from blood, collected in a trial of the OX40 agonist ivuxolimab. These TCRs come from an adult with an advanced solid tumor such as melanoma, head and neck, liver or kidney cancer.

Note on this clone: Additional DNA sequences in this sample encode the identical CDR3. The chain combines TRBV11-2 with TRBJ2-7, with 7 bases aligning to TRBD1. Unmatched junction bases numbered 4, after V lost 3 bases and J lost 2 bases. Germline V gene lookup returns CDR1 SGHAT and CDR2 FQNNGV. The CDR3 is 14 residues long. The CDR3 coding sequence is TGTGCCAGCAGCTTCGGGACAGTCACCTACGAGCAGTACTTC. Translated: CASSFGTVTYEQYF.

CDR3 nucleotide sequence: TGTGCCAGCAGCGCGGGACTAGTTAATGAGCAGTTCTTC. As protein: CASSAGLVNEQFF. The rearrangement joins TRBV11-2 to TRBJ2-1, with 8 bases lining up with TRBD2. This CDR3 comprises 13 residues. V dropped 5 bases and J dropped 7; count of bases not matched to a gene: 4. Germline CDR1 and CDR2: SGHAT and FQNNGV.

This sequence joins TRBV27 and TRBJ2-7; 7 bases map to TRBD2. Germline V lookup: CDR1 MNHEY, CDR2 SMNVEV (reference sequence). CDR3 size: 14 residues. After removal of 3 bases from V and 2 bases from J, the junction contained 4 bases not matched to a gene. This CDR3 is CASSLAGATYEQYF. CDR3 DNA sequence: TGTGCCAGCAGTTTGGCGGGAGCAACCTACGAGCAGTACTTC.

The chain couples TRBV2 to TRBJ2-1; TRBD2 might be the D (6 bases). The CDR3 extends over 14 amino acids. CDR1 is SNHLY, CDR2 FYNNEI, per germline. V lost 10 bases and J 7 bases, leaving 20 bases between the germline ends. The CDR3 DNA is TGTGCCACCCGGGGACTGATAAGCTTTAATGAGCAGTTCTTC. Protein sequence: CATRGLISFNEQFF. Variable domain in full (rest from reference TRBV2 and TRBJ2-1): EPEVTQTPSHQVTQMGQEVILRCVPISNHLYFYWYRQILGQKVEFLVSFYNNEISEKSEIFDDQFSVERPDGSNFTLKIRSTKLEDSAMYFCATRGLISFNEQFFGPGTRLTVL.

The V and J genes are TRBV7-9 and TRBJ2-1; unclear D gene. The germline CDR1 and CDR2 sequences are SEHNR and FQNEAQ (reference sequence). The CDR3 runs 11 residues. V was trimmed by 1 base and J by 9 bases, leaving 4 bases between them. CDR3: CASSLGSEQFF. The CDR3 bases are TGTGCCAGCAGCTTAGGGAGTGAGCAGTTCTTC.

This clone was counted between two and nine times. The V call is TRBV27, the J call TRBJ1-2; a possible D gene is TRBD1 (6 bases). Germline V CDR1 and CDR2: MNHEY, SMNVEV (reference sequence). Trimming stripped 5 bases from V and 4 bases from J, with 8 bases between. The CDR3 has 12 residues. CDR3 coding DNA: TGTGCCAGCAGTGCACAGGGCTATGGCTACACCTTC. Protein sequence: CASSAQGYGYTF.

V is TRBV2 and J is TRBJ2-7; TRBD2 aligns across 9 bases. With V trimmed by 4 bases and J by 3 bases, 4 bases remained unmatched. From germline, CDR1 is SNHLY and CDR2 FYNNEI. The CDR3 contains 14 residues. CDR3 sequence (DNA): TGTGCCAGCAGTGTAGCGGGAGAGGACTACGAGCAGTACTTC. This translates into CASSVAGEDYEQYF.

The chain employs TRBV4-3 and TRBJ1-1, with D hard to call. Germline CDR1 LGHNA, CDR2 YSLEER. Trimming removed 8 bases at V and 1 base at J, with 11 bases between. The CDR3 covers 13 residues. The CDR3 loop is CASGPNRNTEAFF. In DNA form, the CDR3 reads TGCGCCAGCGGGCCCAATCGGAACACTGAAGCTTTCTTT.

The chain uses TRBV13 and TRBJ2-7; D tentatively fits TRBD1 or TRBD2 (5 bases each). This CDR3 contains 14 residues. Per the germline V gene, CDR1 is PRHDT and CDR2 is FYEKMQ (reference sequence). The ends were cut back, 5 bases at V and 1 base at J, with 12 bases in the middle. CDR3 loop: CASSQRDGSYEQYF. The DNA of the CDR3 is TGTGCCAGCAGCCAAAGGGACGGATCCTACGAGCAGTACTTC. Full variable domain (remainder filled in from reference TRBV13 and TRBJ2-7): AAGVIQSPRHLIKEKRETATLKCYPIPRHDTVYWYQQGPGQDPQFLISFYEKMQSDKGSIPDRFSAQQFSDYHSELNMSSLELGDSALYFCASSQRDGSYEQYFGPGTRLTVT.

The chain carries TRBV4-3 and TRBJ2-2; tentative D call: TRBD2 (5 bases). The CDR3 totals 14 residues. Trimming took 1 base from V and 5 from J, leaving 8 bases between them. Germline values: CDR1 LGHNA, CDR2 YSLEER. DNA for the CDR3: TGCGCCAGCAGCCAAGTGAGGGATACCGGGGAGCTGTTTTTT. Protein sequence: CASSQVRDTGELFF.

The chain carries TRBV9 and TRBJ2-1; TRBD2 agrees at 12 bases. The CDR3 sequence is 16 residues long. Germline CDR1 reads SGDLS; CDR2 reads YYNGEE. The V and J ends lost 4 bases and 3 bases, in that order; junction bases with no gene match: 5. CDR3 loop: CASSPRTSGVYNEQFF. The DNA of the CDR3 is TGTGCCAGCAGCCCTCGGACTAGCGGGGTCTACAATGAGCAGTTCTTC.

This chain joins TRBV19 and TRBJ2-1; D might be TRBD1 or TRBD2, each matching 5 bases. Germline lookup yields CDR1 LNHDA and CDR2 SQIVND (reference sequence). The CDR3 length is 15 residues. V was cut by 11 bases and J by 1 base, with 18 bases left in between. The CDR3 DNA is TGTGCCGCACAAGGGACGGCAGGGTCCTACAATGAGCAGTTCTTC. Its translation: CAAQGTAGSYNEQFF. The whole variable domain, filled in from reference TRBV19 and TRBJ2-1, reads DGGITQSPKYLFRKEGQNVTLSCEQNLNHDAMYWYRQDPGQGLRLIYYSQIVNDFQKGDIAEGYSVSREKKESFPLTVTSAQKNPTAFYLCAAQGTAGSYNEQFFGPGTRLTVL.

The chain is built from TRBV14 and TRBJ2-2; the D gene is possibly TRBD1 (6 bases). The CDR3 is made up of 17 amino acids. Germline V lookup: CDR1 SGHDN, CDR2 FVKESK. V was clipped by 3 bases and J by 1 base, with 15 bases between them. The CDR3: CASSQGTGYGNTGELFF. CDR3 nucleotides: TGTGCCAGCAGCCAGGGAACAGGGTACGGGAACACCGGGGAGCTGTTTTTT.

The chain recombines TRBV28 with TRBJ1-1, with TRBD1 as a possible D gene (5 bases). The CDR3 runs 13 residues. The germline V and J ends were trimmed by 1 base and 6 bases, with 9 bases remaining between them. Germline-derived CDR1 and CDR2 are MDHEN and SYDVKM. CDR3 nucleotide sequence: TGTGCCAGCAGTTTATCCAGGGTCGCTGAAGCTTTCTTT. Protein: CASSLSRVAEAFF.

The chain has TRBV4-3 and TRBJ2-1, with 8 bases matching TRBD2. V lost 3 bases and J lost 6; bases outside the gene matches: 7. This CDR3 contains 15 residues. CDR1 and CDR2 (germline): LGHNA, YSLEER. CDR3: CASSQHGGGGNEQFF. CDR3 nucleotide sequence: TGCGCCAGCAGCCAGCACGGGGGGGGAGGCAATGAGCAGTTCTTC.

This clone was counted a single time. The CDR3 reads CASSLTLTHRYGYTF. The CDR3 DNA reads TGTGCCAGCAGCCTTACGTTGACACATCGGTATGGCTACACCTTC. The J gene is TRBJ1-2, the V gene TRBV27; D unresolved. Trimming took off 6 bases at V and 5 bases at J, with 19 bases between the two ends. The V gene's germline CDR1 is MNHEY and CDR2 SMNVEV (reference sequence). This CDR3 is built from 15 residues.

The rearrangement links TRBV29-1 to TRBJ2-7, with 12 bases fitting TRBD2. The V gene's germline CDR1 is SQVTM and CDR2 ANQGSEA. V gave up 6 bases and J gave up 4 bases; unmatched junction bases: 7. The CDR3 sequence is 14 residues long. Here the CDR3 reads CSVRGLAGIYEQYF. The CDR3 DNA sequence: TGCAGCGTCCGAGGACTAGCGGGAATTTACGAGCAGTACTTC.

The chain employs TRBV29-1 and TRBJ2-7, with a weak D call TRBD2 (6 bases). The CDR3 is 12 amino acids. V was shortened by 5 bases and J by 6 bases, with 14 bases between the two germline ends. Germline loops: CDR1 SQVTM, CDR2 ANQGSEA. The DNA for the CDR3 is TGCAGCGTTCAGTGGGGGGTTGGCGAGCAGTACTTC. This translates into CSVQWGVGEQYF.

Only one count was recorded for this clone. The genes are TRBV27 and TRBJ1-1; D unclear. Looked up from germline, CDR1 is MNHEY and CDR2 is SMNVEV (reference sequence). CDR3 length: 14 residues. V lost 2 bases and J 0 bases, leaving 7 bases between the germline ends. The chain's CDR3 is CASSLASMNTEAFF. The CDR3 DNA is TGTGCCAGCAGTTTAGCCAGCATGAACACTGAAGCTTTCTTT.

This sequence joins TRBV7-2 and TRBJ2-3, with 8 positions matching TRBD2. Germline CDR1 reads SGHTA; CDR2 reads FQGNSA. This CDR3 region has 16 residues. V trimming: 1 base; J trimming: 4 bases; junction bases outside the gene matches: 7. As DNA, the CDR3 is TGTGCCAGCAGCTTAGTAGAGCGGGAGTTGTCAGATACGCAGTATTTT. As protein: CASSLVERELSDTQYF. Filled out from reference TRBV7-2 and TRBJ2-3, the complete variable domain reads GAGVSQSPSNKVTEKGKDVELRCDPISGHTALYWYRQSLGQGLEFLIYFQGNSAPDKSGLPSDRFSAERTGGSVSTLTIQRTQQEDSAVYLCASSLVERELSDTQYFGPGTRLTVL.

The CDR3 DNA reads TGTGCCAGCAGTTTAGAGACAGGGGGCTCCTACGAGCAGTACTTC. Encoded protein: CASSLETGGSYEQYF. The chain links TRBV28 to TRBJ2-7, with TRBD1 identical over 9 bases. The germline gives CDR1 MDHEN, CDR2 SYDVKM. The ends lost 2 bases at V and 0 bases at J; junction bases unmatched: 2. The CDR3 contains 15 residues.

This clone was counted only a few times. The chain's CDR3 is CASSQAGGAGELFF. The CDR3, as DNA: TGCGCCAGCAGCCAAGCGGGAGGGGCCGGGGAGCTGTTTTTT. J is TRBJ2-2 and V is TRBV4-3; TRBD2 aligns across 8 bases. V was clipped by 1 base and J by 6 bases; unmatched bases: 1. CDR1 and CDR2 from the germline V gene are LGHNA and YSLEER. CDR3 length: 14 amino acids.

The chain uses TRBV27 and TRBJ2-1, with TRBD2 matching over 8 bases. CDR3 length equals 15 residues. Germline lookup yields CDR1 MNHEY and CDR2 SMNVEV (reference sequence). J gave up 0 bases and V 6 bases, and 4 bases lay outside the gene matches. CDR3 DNA sequence: TGTGCCAGCAGACTACTAGCGGCCTCCTACAATGAGCAGTTCTTC. It translates to CASRLLAASYNEQFF.